This paragraph covers one T cell receptor beta chain sequence. The antigen it recognizes is unknown. No base qualities exist here, and no much larger clone lies one base off it. This entry comes from a study of beta chain features in type 1 diabetes (dated by TCRdb to the late 2010s). At the level of the whole study: Patients and healthy donors did not differ in mean age, gender distribution, total cell number or subset yield. Across all samples, some 100,000,000 sorted cells were examined, and cell number per subset correlated strongly with RNA yield. The study compared the TCRB repertoires of sorted circulating CD4+ T cell subsets in recently diagnosed type 1 diabetes patients with those in matched healthy donors. Naive and central memory subsets were obtained from all 30 or so donors, but regulatory and stem cell-like memory subsets were isolated from only 8 patients and 8 healthy donors.

Each donor gave one peripheral blood draw, averaging approximately 0.12 L, which was collected into heparinised tubes. A BD FACSAria II and a panel including CD45RO, CCR7, CD25, CD127, CD95 and CD27 were used to sort naive, central memory, regulatory and stem cell-like memory CD4+ T cells. A purity above 95% was achieved for all sorted populations. PBMCs were isolated immediately by Lymphoprep density gradient centrifugation and stained directly without culture. To minimize batch effects, samples were stained and sorted in pairs, one healthy donor with one patient per experiment. At the junction V is shortened by 6 bases and J by 7 bases; bases outside the gene matches: 12. Spanning cysteine to phenylalanine, the CDR3 consists of 14 amino acids. The DNA shown is the 42-base CDR3, in frame from base 1. Based on the germline V gene, the CDR1 and CDR2 sequences are MDHEN and SYDVKM. The High Capacity cDNA Reverse Transcription Kit was used to reverse transcribe all of the isolated RNA, meaning that expressed TCRB transcripts were what got sequenced. Deep immunoSEQ sequencing was performed on naive, central memory and regulatory T cell samples, with an average of roughly 3.5 million total reads per sample. After sorted cells were lysed in RLT buffer, RNA was extracted with DNase-treated RNeasy Micro or Mini kits, with the choice depending on cell number. To prevent cross-contamination, each cell subset was processed individually, whereas patient and healthy donor samples were processed jointly. TCRB sequences were amplified from cDNA with the immunoSEQ multiplex PCR, producing 87-bp fragments spanning the CDR3 region. Amplicons were sequenced on the Illumina HiSeq platform. In the authors' own workflow: PCR bias was computationally corrected using synthetic template baselines, reads within Hamming distance 2 were collapsed, and singletons that could not be merged were discarded. By aligning reads against IMGT, V, D and J genes, CDR3 length, and insertions or deletions at six rearrangement sites were assigned. Clonotype counts were normalized to sorted cell number within each subset before computing true diversity and Gini coefficients with the tcR R package. Repertoire sharing was quantified using the overlap coefficient calculated on TCRB nucleotide sequences. Out-of-frame TCRB sequences from naive cells were analyzed to stand in for the pre-selection repertoire. The source is immuneACCESS, and TCRdb retained only in-frame sequences with V and J called. Part of the clones is not carried over; for the studies checked, unresolved V genes explain less than half of this, and the remainder is unexplained. The V and J calls and clone size were taken over from that table, and D and trimming were inferred from the DNA. Recorded for this sample are 300,000 to 450,000 clones; 10% to 15% of them occurred a single time. The ten top clones hold approximately 0.015% of the sample.

Study-level results and caveats: Because cDNA rather than genomic DNA was sequenced, highly expressing activated cells could have been over-represented, although no difference in activation and CD3 levels was found between groups. Only small numbers of individuals were included in the HLA sub-analyses, which left unresolved whether HLA type had any influence on TCRB rearrangement. Shorter templates might have been favored by PCR, but patient and control samples were amplified and corrected together, so both groups would have been affected equally by any skew. At VDJ recombination sites, type 1 diabetes patients had fewer insertions and more deleted nucleotides, which implies abnormalities in thymic rearrangement. A moderate but significant shortening of TCRB CDR3 length was observed in type 1 diabetes patients in all four CD4+ subsets. Naive, central memory and regulatory TCRB repertoires appeared to be more alike among patients than among healthy donors.

The sample was naive CD4+ T cells from blood. The sample's cell subset or site label, in plain terms: true naive CD4+ T cells. This chain is built from TRBV28 and TRBJ2-7, with 7 junctional bases fitting TRBD1. This TCR was recovered from a man aged 18 to 29 in good health. The DNA reads as follows: TGTGCCAGCAGGCCGACAGGGTCTCTAGGGGAGCAGTACTTC. The translation is CASRPTGSLGEQYF.